This section outlines one T cell receptor (beta chain) sequence together with its context. Its antigen is unknown. The data originate from a study of STAT5B mutations in CD4+ large granular lymphocyte leukemia. Study observations and caveats: Top patient clones used TRBV06 genes more often: 8/27 versus 2/35 in controls. Data were not HLA-matched across samples.

Germline-derived CDR1 and CDR2 are SGHTS and YDEGEE. CDR3 length: 15 amino acids. The V segment lost 0 bases and the J segment 4 bases; nucleotides outside the gene matches: 4. Authors' processing steps: Lowest detectable productive clonotype frequency was 2.59 x 10-5. Generated by immunoSEQ multiplex PCR, the TCRdb table keeps only in-frame clones and is missing some. V, J and clone size derive from that table, while D and trimming were established from the DNA sequence. This sample carries approximately 30,000 clones, roughly nine tenths of them seen once, and the ten largest clones take approximately 0.41%.

The TCR comes from a human donor in good health. The sequenced sample consisted of CD4+ T cells from blood buffy coats. The V and J genes are TRBV5-8 and TRBJ2-7; TRBD2 matches 10 bases. The DNA of the CDR3 is TGTGCCAGCAGCTTGGGATATAGCGGGAGGTACGAGCAGTACTTC. Its protein product is CASSLGYSGRYEQYF.